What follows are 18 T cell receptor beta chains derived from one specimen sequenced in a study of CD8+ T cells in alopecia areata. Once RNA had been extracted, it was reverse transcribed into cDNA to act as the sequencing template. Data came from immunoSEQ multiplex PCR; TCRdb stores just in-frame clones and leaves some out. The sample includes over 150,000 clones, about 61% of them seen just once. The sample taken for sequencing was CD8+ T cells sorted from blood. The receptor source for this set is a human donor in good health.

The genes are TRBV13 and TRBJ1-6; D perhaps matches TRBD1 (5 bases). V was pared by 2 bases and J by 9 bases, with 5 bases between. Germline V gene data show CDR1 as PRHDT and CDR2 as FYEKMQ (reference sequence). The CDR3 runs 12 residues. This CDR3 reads CASSLRGSPLHF. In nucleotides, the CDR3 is TGTGCCAGCAGCTTAAGGGGTTCACCCCTCCACTTT.

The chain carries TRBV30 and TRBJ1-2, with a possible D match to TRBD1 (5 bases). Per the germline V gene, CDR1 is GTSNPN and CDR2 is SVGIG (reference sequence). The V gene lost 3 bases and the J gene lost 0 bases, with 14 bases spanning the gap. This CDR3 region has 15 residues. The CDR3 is CAWRPGPSTNYGYTF. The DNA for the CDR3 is TGTGCCTGGAGACCGGGACCATCTACTAACTATGGCTACACCTTC.

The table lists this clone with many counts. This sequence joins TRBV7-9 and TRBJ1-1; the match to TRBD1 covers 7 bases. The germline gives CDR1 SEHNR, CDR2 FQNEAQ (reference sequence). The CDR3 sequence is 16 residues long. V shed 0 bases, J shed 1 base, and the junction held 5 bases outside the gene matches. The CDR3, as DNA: TGTGCCAGCAGCTTAGCAGAGGGGGCGACGAACACTGAAGCTTTCTTT. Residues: CASSLAEGATNTEAFF.

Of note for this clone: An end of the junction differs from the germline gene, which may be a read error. The CDR3 region has the DNA TGTGCCAGCAGCTCCGGGAACTCCGGGGAGCTGTTTTTT. Its protein product is CASSSGNSGELFF. J is TRBJ2-2 and V is TRBV5-6, with D maybe TRBD2 (5 bases). Germline V CDR1 and CDR2: SGHDT, YYEEEE. The CDR3 extends over 13 amino acids.

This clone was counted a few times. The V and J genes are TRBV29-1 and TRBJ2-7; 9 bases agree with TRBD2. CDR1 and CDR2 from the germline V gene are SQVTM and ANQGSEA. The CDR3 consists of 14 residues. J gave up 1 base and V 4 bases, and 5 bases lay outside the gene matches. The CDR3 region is CSVVSGGESYEQYF. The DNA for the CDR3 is TGCAGCGTTGTTAGCGGGGGTGAGTCCTACGAGCAGTACTTC.

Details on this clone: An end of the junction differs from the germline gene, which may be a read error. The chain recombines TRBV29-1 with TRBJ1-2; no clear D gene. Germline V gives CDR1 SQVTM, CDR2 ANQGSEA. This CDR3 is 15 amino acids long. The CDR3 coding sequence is TGCAGCGTTGGGCACAGCGCCTACACTAACTATGGCTACACCTTT. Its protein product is CSVGHSAYTNYGYTF.

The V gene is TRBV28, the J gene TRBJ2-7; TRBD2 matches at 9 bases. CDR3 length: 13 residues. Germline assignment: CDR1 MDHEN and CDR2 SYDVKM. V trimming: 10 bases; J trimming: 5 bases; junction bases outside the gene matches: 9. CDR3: CATGGSGGDEQYF. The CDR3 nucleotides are TGTGCCACCGGGGGTAGCGGGGGCGACGAGCAGTACTTC.

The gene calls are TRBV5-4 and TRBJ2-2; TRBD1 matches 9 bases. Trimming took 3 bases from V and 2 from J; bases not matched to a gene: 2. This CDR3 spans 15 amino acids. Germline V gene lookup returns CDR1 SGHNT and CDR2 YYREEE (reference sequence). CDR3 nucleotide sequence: TGTGCCAGCAGCTGGACAGGGGTTAACACCGGGGAGCTGTTTTTT. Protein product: CASSWTGVNTGELFF.

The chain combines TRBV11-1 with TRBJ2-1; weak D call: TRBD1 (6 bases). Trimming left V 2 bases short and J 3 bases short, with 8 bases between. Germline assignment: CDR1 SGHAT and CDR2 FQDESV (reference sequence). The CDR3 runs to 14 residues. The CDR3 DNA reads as TGTGCCAGCAGCTTAACAGGGATCTACAATGAGCAGTTCTTC. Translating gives CASSLTGIYNEQFF.

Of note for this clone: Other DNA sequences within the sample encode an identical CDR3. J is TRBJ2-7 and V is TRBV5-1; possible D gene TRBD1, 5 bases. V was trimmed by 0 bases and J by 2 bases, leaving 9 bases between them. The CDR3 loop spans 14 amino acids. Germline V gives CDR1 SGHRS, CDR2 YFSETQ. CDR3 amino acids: CASSLGTGAYEQYF. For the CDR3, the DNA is TGCGCCAGCAGCTTGGGAACAGGCGCCTACGAGCAGTACTTC. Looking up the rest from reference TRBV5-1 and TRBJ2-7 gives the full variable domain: KAGVTQTPRYLIKTRGQQVTLSCSPISGHRSVSWYQQTPGQGLQFLFEYFSETQRNKGNFPGRFSGRQFSNSRSEMNVSTLELGDSALYLCASSLGTGAYEQYFGPGTRLTVT.

CDR3 in amino acids: CASSLRGEDETQYF. In DNA, the CDR3 is TGCGCCAGCAGCCTCCGGGGGGAAGATGAGACCCAGTACTTC. This chain uses TRBV4-1 with TRBJ2-5, with 7 nucleotides matching TRBD2. CDR1 MGHRA and CDR2 YSYEKL come from the germline V gene. V was pared by 4 bases and J by 5 bases, with 7 bases of the junction left unmatched. The CDR3 loop spans 14 amino acids.

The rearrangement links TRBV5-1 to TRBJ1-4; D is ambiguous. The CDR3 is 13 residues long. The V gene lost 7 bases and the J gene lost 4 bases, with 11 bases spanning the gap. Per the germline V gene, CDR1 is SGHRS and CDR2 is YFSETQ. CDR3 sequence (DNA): TGCGCCAGCGCTCCGACCAGTAATGAAAAACTGTTTTTT. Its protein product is CASAPTSNEKLFF.

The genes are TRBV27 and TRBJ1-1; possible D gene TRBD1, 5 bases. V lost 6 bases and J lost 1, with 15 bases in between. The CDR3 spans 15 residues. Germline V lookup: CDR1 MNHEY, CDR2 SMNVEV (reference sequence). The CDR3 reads CASRIFGAENTEAFF. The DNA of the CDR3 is TGTGCCAGCAGAATCTTCGGGGCAGAGAACACTGAAGCTTTCTTT.

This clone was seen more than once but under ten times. Written as DNA, the CDR3 is TGTGCCAGCAGTGTCCAAACTCTGGGGTATGAAAAACTGTTTTTT. Protein sequence: CASSVQTLGYEKLFF. This sequence joins TRBV2 and TRBJ1-4; D remains unclear. Per the germline V gene, CDR1 is SNHLY and CDR2 is FYNNEI. The CDR3 totals 15 residues. V lost 4 bases and J 6 bases, leaving 15 bases between the germline ends.

The chain's CDR3 is CASSSRFTGGNGYTF. The CDR3, as DNA: TGTGCCAGCAGCTCTCGCTTTACAGGGGGCAATGGCTACACCTTC. The V call is TRBV5-6, the J call TRBJ1-2; 9 bases agree with TRBD1. Trimming removed 3 bases from V and 6 bases from J; junction bases left unmatched: 9. Looked up from germline, CDR1 is SGHDT and CDR2 is YYEEEE. This CDR3 has 15 amino acids.

The CDR3 region has the DNA TGTGCCAGCAGCTTGCTTTCGCCGGGCGGTAACGAGCAGTACTTC. It yields the protein CASSLLSPGGNEQYF. The genes are TRBV13 and TRBJ2-7; D not certain. Germline CDR1 and CDR2: PRHDT and FYEKMQ (reference sequence). The CDR3 extends over 15 amino acids. Trimming left V 3 bases short and J 5 bases short, with 17 bases between.

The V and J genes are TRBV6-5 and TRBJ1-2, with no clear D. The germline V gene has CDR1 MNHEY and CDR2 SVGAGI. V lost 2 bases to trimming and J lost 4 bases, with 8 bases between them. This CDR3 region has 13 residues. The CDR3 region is CASSYGQAYGYTF. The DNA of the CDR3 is TGTGCCAGCAGTTACGGGCAGGCCTATGGCTACACCTTC.

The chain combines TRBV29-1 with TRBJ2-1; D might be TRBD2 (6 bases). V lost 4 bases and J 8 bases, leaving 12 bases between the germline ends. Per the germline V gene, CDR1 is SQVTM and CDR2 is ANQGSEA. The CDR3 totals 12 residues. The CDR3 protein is CSVVGTDYEQFF. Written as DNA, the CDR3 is TGCAGCGTTGTAGGGACTGACTATGAGCAGTTCTTC.